These T cell receptor beta chains were read from a single sample in a study of T cell repertoires in cytomegalovirus infection. A single record per CDR3 protein comes from TCRdb applying MiXCR to the reads. Of fewer than 80,000 distinct CDR3 sequences listed, about 3.8% were seen once; the top ten hold 3.5% to 6%. Sequenced sample: PBMCs. The origin of the receptors is a human donor in good health (CMV status not recorded). Some clones in this sample may be carry-over from other donors' samples. The CDR3 runs from the conserved cysteine through the conserved F or W. Fields, in order: D gene, clone size, V gene, J gene, CDR3 protein, CDR3 DNA. The D gene is left open where the match is weak. Rows give clone size only sometimes, using once, few, many, or a class for an expanded clone.

>NA|many|TRBV19|TRBJ1-4
CASSGRVNEKLFF
TGTGCCAGTAGTGGCAGGGTTAATGAAAAACTGTTTTTT
>NA|many|TRBV28|TRBJ2-7
CASIHPTSYEQYF
TGTGCCAGCATTCACCCCACTTCCTACGAGCAGTACTTC
>NA|many|TRBV5-6|TRBJ1-1
CASSLEFLTVNTEAFF
TGTGCCAGCAGCTTGGAATTTCTTACCGTGAACACTGAAGCTTTCTTT
>NA|many|TRBV27|TRBJ2-5
CAKNQGPYQETQYF
TGTGCCAAGAATCAGGGACCGTACCAAGAGACCCAGTACTTC
>TRBD2|many|TRBV7-2|TRBJ2-1
CASSSAGGRTYNEQFF
TGTGCCAGCAGTTCCGCGGGGGGGCGCACGTACAATGAGCAGTTCTTC
>NA|many|TRBV5-1|TRBJ1-1
CASSLVGYDTEAFF
TGCGCCAGCAGCTTGGTCGGGTACGACACTGAAGCTTTCTTT
>NA|many|TRBV12-3/TRBV12-4|TRBJ1-5
CASSSSSNQPQHF
NA
>NA|many|TRBV4-1|TRBJ1-2
CASSQLDSLSYGYTF
TGCGCCAGCAGCCAGCTGGACAGCCTTTCCTATGGCTACACCTTC
>TRBD1|many|TRBV10-3|TRBJ2-3
CAISEKGQARSTDTQYF
TGTGCCATCAGTGAGAAGGGACAGGCCCGCAGCACAGATACGCAGTATTTT
>NA|many|TRBV20-1|TRBJ2-1
CSAVGGYNEQFF
TGCAGTGCCGTTGGTGGGTACAATGAGCAGTTCTTC
>NA|many|TRBV6-5|TRBJ1-2
CASSYLTNYGYTF
TGTGCCAGCAGTTACTTGACGAACTATGGCTACACCTTC
>TRBD1|many|TRBV28|TRBJ2-1
CASSFRLGKRRQGAWNEQFF
TGTGCCAGCAGTTTCCGGTTGGGCAAGCGGCGACAGGGGGCTTGGAATGAGCAGTTCTTC
>NA|many|TRBV28|TRBJ1-3
CASSLTENTIYF
TGTGCCAGCAGTTTAACGGAAAACACCATATATTTT
>NA|many|TRBV28|TRBJ2-5
CASSQILGRETQYF
TGTGCCAGCAGCCAAATCCTGGGGCGAGAGACCCAGTACTTC
>TRBD2|NA|TRBV20-1|TRBJ2-1
CSATEREEKRFF
TGCAGTGCTACCGAGCGGGAGGAGAAACGGTTCTTC
>TRBD2|many|TRBV7-9|TRBJ2-1
CAVAGGLYNEQFF
TGTGCCGTCGCGGGGGGTCTATACAATGAGCAGTTCTTC
>NA|NA|TRBV15|TRBJ1-4
CATSRRVLNEKLFF
TGTGCCACCAGCAGAAGGGTCCTAAATGAAAAACTGTTTTTT
>NA|many|TRBV12-3/TRBV12-4|TRBJ1-2
CASSLATGLSGYTF
TGTGCCAGCAGTTTAGCCACAGGGCTCAGTGGCTACACCTTC
>NA|many|TRBV5-5|TRBJ1-1
CASSFNLNTEAFF
TGTGCCAGCAGCTTTAATCTGAACACTGAAGCTTTCTTT
>NA|many|TRBV12-3/TRBV12-4|TRBJ1-1
CASSLGVGRGTEAFF
TGTGCCAGCAGTTTAGGCGTGGGGCGAGGGACTGAAGCTTTCTTT
>TRBD2|many|TRBV10-3|TRBJ2-2
CATTFGGANTGELFF
TGTGCCACGACGTTCGGGGGGGCCAACACCGGGGAGCTGTTTTTT
>TRBD1|many|TRBV28|TRBJ2-7
CASSSGQGYEQYF
TGTGCCAGCAGTTCGGGACAGGGCTACGAGCAGTACTTC
>TRBD1|many|TRBV12-3/TRBV12-4|TRBJ1-1
CASTPTGGMSEAFF
TGTGCCAGCACCCCGACAGGGGGCATGTCTGAAGCTTTCTTT
>NA|many|TRBV6-5|TRBJ2-3
CASSYRSLTDTQYF
TGTGCCAGCAGTTACAGGAGCCTCACAGATACGCAGTATTTT
>NA|many|TRBV24-1|TRBJ2-1
CATSPGTNEQFF
TGTGCCACCAGTCCGGGGACCAATGAGCAGTTCTTC
>NA|many|TRBV28|TRBJ1-5
CASSFTTGQSLNQPQHF
TGTGCCAGCAGTTTTACGACCGGGCAGAGCCTAAATCAGCCCCAGCATTTT
>NA|many|TRBV27|TRBJ2-3
CASSVLYRTALTSTDTQYF
TGTGCCAGCAGTGTGCTGTATCGGACAGCTCTTACTAGCACAGATACGCAGTATTTT
>TRBD2|many|TRBV20-1|TRBJ2-3
CSARLAGGTDTQYF
TGCAGTGCTAGACTAGCGGGGGGGACAGATACGCAGTATTTT
>NA|many|TRBV6-6|TRBJ1-2
CASSYTANGYTF
TGTGCCAGCAGTTACACGGCCAATGGCTACACCTTC
>TRBD2|many|TRBV7-2|TRBJ2-5
CASSGTSGGTRPSGTQYF
TGTGCCAGCAGCGGGACTAGCGGGGGGACGAGACCGTCCGGGACCCAGTACTTC
>NA|many|TRBV7-2|TRBJ2-3
CASSWDRDSALTDTQYF
TGTGCCAGCAGCTGGGACCGGGACTCCGCTTTAACAGATACGCAGTATTTT
>TRBD2|many|TRBV15|TRBJ2-2
CATRRRGDLNTGELFF
TGTGCCACCAGACGGCGGGGGGACCTGAACACCGGGGAGCTGTTTTTT
>NA|many|TRBV28|TRBJ1-1
CASSFTTEGNTEAFF
TGTGCCAGCAGTTTTACGACAGAAGGTAACACTGAAGCTTTCTTT
>NA|many|TRBV9|TRBJ1-2
CASSAGGFYGYTF
TGTGCCAGCAGCGCCGGGGGGTTCTATGGCTACACCTTC
>NA|many|TRBV7-3|TRBJ2-2
CASSGHRVGTGELFF
TGTGCCAGCAGCGGGCACAGGGTAGGCACCGGGGAGCTGTTTTTT
>NA|many|TRBV6-5|TRBJ1-3
CASITGNTIYF
TGTGCCAGCATTACTGGAAACACCATATATTTT
>NA|many|TRBV20-1|TRBJ1-2
CSASPSRGYGYTF
TGCAGTGCTAGTCCGTCGAGGGGCTATGGCTACACCTTC
>NA|many|TRBV5-6|TRBJ2-5
CASSLTDQETQYF
TGTGCCAGCAGCTTGACAGATCAAGAGACCCAGTACTTC
>NA|many|TRBV12-3/TRBV12-4|TRBJ1-2
CASRSGTRSNGYTF
TGTGCCAGCAGATCCGGGACACGAAGTAATGGCTACACCTTC
>TRBD1|many|TRBV12-3/TRBV12-4|TRBJ1-5
CASNMQGVDQPQHF
TGTGCCAGCAACATGCAGGGGGTCGATCAGCCCCAGCATTTT
>NA|many|TRBV7-8|TRBJ1-5
CASSPGIRGSSNQPQHF
TGTGCCAGCAGCCCGGGAATAAGGGGATCAAGCAATCAGCCCCAGCATTTT
>NA|many|TRBV5-4|TRBJ2-6
CASSFGGRSSGANVLTF
TGTGCCAGCAGCTTTGGGGGCAGGTCGTCTGGGGCCAACGTCCTGACTTTC
>TRBD2|many|TRBV19|TRBJ2-7
CASSITAGETYEQYF
TGTGCCAGTAGTATTACAGCGGGGGAAACCTACGAGCAGTACTTC
>NA|many|TRBV6-2/TRBV6-3|TRBJ1-5
CASSGGQPQHF
TGTGCCAGCAGTGGTGGTCAGCCCCAGCATTTT
>NA|many|TRBV19|TRBJ1-4
CASTTRGSGNEKLFF
TGTGCCAGTACCACTAGGGGTAGTGGTAATGAAAAACTGTTTTTT
>NA|medium-sized|TRBV6-2/TRBV6-3|TRBJ2-6
CASSGGGGANVLTF
TGTGCCAGCAGTGGCGGTGGTGGGGCCAACGTCCTGACTTTC
>NA|many|TRBV9|TRBJ1-1
CASSVGAVNTEAFF
TGTGCCAGCAGCGTGGGGGCAGTCAACACTGAAGCTTTCTTT
>NA|many|TRBV6-2/TRBV6-3|TRBJ2-3
CASSYVRTNTDTQYF
TGTGCCAGCAGTTACGTACGAACAAACACAGATACGCAGTATTTT
>TRBD1|many|TRBV12-3/TRBV12-4|TRBJ1-1
CASSVGQGSTEAFF
TGTGCCAGCAGCGTGGGACAGGGGAGCACTGAAGCTTTCTTT
>TRBD1|NA|TRBV27|TRBJ1-2
CASSLRQGGGYGYTF
TGTGCCAGCAGCCTTCGACAGGGCGGAGGCTATGGCTACACCTTC
>NA|many|TRBV28|TRBJ1-2
CASSPGPPNYGYTF
TGTGCCAGCAGTCCGGGGCCTCCTAACTATGGCTACACCTTC
>NA|many|TRBV7-6|TRBJ1-2
CASSLQSDYYGYTF
TGTGCCAGCAGCTTACAGAGCGACTATTATGGCTACACCTTC
>TRBD1|many|TRBV20-1|TRBJ1-6
CSAWDRAYNSPLHF
TGCAGTGCATGGGACAGGGCTTATAATTCACCCCTCCACTTT
>TRBD2|many|TRBV15|TRBJ2-1
CATSSEKRGGYNEQFF
TGTGCCACCAGCAGTGAGAAGCGGGGGGGCTATAATGAGCAGTTCTTC
>TRBD1|many|TRBV2|TRBJ1-2
CASSDRDYGYTF
TGTGCCAGCTCTGACAGGGACTATGGCTACACCTTC
>NA|many|TRBV7-8|TRBJ1-1
CASSLSVGGPYHLEAFF
TGTGCCAGCAGCTTATCCGTAGGTGGTCCCTACCATCTCGAAGCTTTCTTT
>NA|many|TRBV20-1|TRBJ2-5
CSASSRNQETQYF
TGCAGTGCTAGCTCCCGGAACCAAGAGACCCAGTACTTC
>NA|many|TRBV20-1|TRBJ1-2
CSVGISEAGYTF
TGCAGTGTGGGCATAAGTGAAGCTGGCTACACCTTC
>TRBD1|many|TRBV28|TRBJ1-2
CASSPTGRQGVGYTF
TGTGCCAGCAGTCCCACGGGCAGACAGGGGGTAGGCTACACCTTC
>NA|many|TRBV10-3|TRBJ1-1
CAISEGAGRTEAFF
TGTGCCATCAGTGAGGGTGCAGGCCGCACTGAAGCTTTCTTT